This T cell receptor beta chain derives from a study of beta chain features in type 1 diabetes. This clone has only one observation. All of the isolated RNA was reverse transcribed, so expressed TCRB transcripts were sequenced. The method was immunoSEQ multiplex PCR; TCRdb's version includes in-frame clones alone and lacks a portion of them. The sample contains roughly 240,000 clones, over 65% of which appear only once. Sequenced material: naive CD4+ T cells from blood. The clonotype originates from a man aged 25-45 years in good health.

In DNA, the CDR3 is TGTGCCAGCAGCGCCACTAGCGGAGAGTACAATGAGCAGTTCTTC. Its translation: CASSATSGEYNEQFF. This rearrangement joins TRBV9 to TRBJ2-1; TRBD2 aligns across 8 bases. The V segment lost 3 bases and the J segment 4 bases; nucleotides outside the gene matches: 6. The CDR3 is 15 residues long. Germline loops: CDR1 SGDLS, CDR2 YYNGEE. Drawing the rest from reference TRBV9 and TRBJ2-1, the complete variable domain is DSGVTQTPKHLITATGQRVTLRCSPRSGDLSVYWYQQSLDQGLQFLIQYYNGEERAKGNILERFSAQQFPDLHSELNLSSLELGDSALYFCASSATSGEYNEQFFGPGTRLTVL.